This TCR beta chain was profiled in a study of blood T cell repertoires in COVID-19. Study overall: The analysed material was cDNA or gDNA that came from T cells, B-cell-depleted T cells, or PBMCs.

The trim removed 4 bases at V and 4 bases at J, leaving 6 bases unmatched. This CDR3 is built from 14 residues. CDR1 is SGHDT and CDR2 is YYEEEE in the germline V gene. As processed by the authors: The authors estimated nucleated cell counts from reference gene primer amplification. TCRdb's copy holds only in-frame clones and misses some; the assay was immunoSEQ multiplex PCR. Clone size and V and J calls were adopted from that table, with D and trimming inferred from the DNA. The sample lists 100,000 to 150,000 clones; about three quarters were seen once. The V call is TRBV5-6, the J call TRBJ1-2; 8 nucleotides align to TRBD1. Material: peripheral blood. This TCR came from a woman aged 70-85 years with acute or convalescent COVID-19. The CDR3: CASSTTGGSYGYTF. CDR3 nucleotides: TGTGCCAGCAGCACCACAGGGGGGAGCTATGGCTACACCTTC.